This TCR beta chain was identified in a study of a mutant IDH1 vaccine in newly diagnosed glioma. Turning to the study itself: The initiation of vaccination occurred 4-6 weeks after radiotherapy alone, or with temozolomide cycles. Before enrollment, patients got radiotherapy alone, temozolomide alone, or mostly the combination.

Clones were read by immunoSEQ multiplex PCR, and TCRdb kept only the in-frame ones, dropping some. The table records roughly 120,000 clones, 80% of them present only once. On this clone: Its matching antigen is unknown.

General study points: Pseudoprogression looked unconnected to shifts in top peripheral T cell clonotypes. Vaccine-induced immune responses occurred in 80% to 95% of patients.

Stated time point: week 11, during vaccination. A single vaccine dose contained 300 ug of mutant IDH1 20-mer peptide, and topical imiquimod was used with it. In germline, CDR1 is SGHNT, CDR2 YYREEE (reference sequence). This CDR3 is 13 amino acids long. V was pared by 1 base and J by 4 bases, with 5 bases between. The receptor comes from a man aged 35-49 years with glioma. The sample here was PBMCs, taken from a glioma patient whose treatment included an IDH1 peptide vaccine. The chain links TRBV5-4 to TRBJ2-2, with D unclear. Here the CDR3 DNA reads TGTGCCAGCAGCTTGTCGAGCACCGGGGAGCTGTTTTTT. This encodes CASSLSSTGELFF.